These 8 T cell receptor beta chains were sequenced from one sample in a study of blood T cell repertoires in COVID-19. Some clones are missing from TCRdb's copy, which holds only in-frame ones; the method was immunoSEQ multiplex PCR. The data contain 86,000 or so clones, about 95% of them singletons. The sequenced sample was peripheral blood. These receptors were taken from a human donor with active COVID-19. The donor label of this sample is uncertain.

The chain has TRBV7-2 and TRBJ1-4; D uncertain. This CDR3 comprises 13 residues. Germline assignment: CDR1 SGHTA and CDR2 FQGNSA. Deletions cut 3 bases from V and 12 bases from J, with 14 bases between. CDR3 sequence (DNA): TGTGCCAGCAGCTTGGGGAGCCGGCAGGAACTGTTTTTT. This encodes CASSLGSRQELFF. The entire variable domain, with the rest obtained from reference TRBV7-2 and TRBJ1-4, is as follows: GAGVSQSPSNKVTEKGKDVELRCDPISGHTALYWYRQSLGQGLEFLIYFQGNSAPDKSGLPSDRFSAERTGGSVSTLTIQRTQQEDSAVYLCASSLGSRQELFFGSGTQLSVL.

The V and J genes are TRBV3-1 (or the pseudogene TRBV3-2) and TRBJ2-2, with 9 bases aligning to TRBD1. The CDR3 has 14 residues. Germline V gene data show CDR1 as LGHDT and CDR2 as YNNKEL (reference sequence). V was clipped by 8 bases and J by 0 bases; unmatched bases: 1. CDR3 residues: CASRQGANTGELFF. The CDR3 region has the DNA TGTGCCAGCCGACAGGGGGCGAACACCGGGGAGCTGTTTTTT.

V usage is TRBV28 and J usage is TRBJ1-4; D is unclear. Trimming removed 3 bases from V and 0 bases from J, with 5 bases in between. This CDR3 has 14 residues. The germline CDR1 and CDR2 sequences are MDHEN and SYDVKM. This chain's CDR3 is CASSFSATNEKLFF. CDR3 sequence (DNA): TGTGCCAGCAGTTTTTCCGCAACTAATGAAAAACTGTTTTTT. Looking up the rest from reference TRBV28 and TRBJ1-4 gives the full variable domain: DVKVTQSSRYLVKRTGEKVFLECVQDMDHENMFWYRQDPGLGLRLIYFSYDVKMKEKGDIPEGYSVSREKKERFSLILESASTNQTSMYLCASSFSATNEKLFFGSGTQLSVL.

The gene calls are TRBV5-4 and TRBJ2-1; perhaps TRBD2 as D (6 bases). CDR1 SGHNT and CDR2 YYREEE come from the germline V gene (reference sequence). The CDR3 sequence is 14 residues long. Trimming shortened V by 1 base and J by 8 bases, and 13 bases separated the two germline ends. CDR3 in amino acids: CASSLRGGWDEQFF. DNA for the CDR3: TGTGCCAGCAGCTTGCGGGGAGGTTGGGATGAGCAGTTCTTC.

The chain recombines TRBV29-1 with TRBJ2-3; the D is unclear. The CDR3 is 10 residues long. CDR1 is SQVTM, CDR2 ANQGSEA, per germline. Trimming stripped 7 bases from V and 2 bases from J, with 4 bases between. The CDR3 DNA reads TGCAGCGCCCACACAGATACGCAGTATTTT. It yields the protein CSAHTDTQYF.

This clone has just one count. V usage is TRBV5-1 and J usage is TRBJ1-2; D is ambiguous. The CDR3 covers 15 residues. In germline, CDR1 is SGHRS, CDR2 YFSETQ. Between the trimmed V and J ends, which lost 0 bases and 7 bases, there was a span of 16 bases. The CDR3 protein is CASSLGRGGRAGYTF. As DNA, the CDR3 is TGCGCCAGCAGCTTGGGACGCGGCGGCCGTGCTGGCTACACCTTC.

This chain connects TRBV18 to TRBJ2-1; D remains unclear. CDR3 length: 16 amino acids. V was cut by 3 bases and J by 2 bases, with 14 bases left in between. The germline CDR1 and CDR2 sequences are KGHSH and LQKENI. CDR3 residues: CASSPYESVTYNEQFF. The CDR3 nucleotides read TGTGCCAGCTCACCGTACGAGTCGGTTACCTACAATGAGCAGTTCTTC.

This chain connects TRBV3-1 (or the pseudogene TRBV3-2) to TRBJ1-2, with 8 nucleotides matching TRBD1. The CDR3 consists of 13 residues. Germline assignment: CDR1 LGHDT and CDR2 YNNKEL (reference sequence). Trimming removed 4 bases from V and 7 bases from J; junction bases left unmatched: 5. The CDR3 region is CASSRRQGIGYTF. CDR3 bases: TGTGCCAGCAGCCGAAGACAGGGGATTGGCTACACCTTC.